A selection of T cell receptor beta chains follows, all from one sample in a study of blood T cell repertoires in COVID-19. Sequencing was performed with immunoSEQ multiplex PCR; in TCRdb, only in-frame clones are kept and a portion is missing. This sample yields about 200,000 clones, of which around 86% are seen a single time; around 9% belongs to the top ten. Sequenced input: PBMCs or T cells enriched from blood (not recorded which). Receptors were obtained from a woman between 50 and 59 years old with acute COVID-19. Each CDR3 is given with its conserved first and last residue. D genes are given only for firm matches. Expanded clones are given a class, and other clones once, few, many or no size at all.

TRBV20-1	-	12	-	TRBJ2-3	CSASPLTDTQYF	TGCAGTGCTAGTCCGTTAACAGATACGCAGTATTTT
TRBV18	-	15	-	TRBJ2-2	CASSPRITGTGELFF	TGTGCCAGCTCACCCAGGATCACAGGGACCGGGGAGCTGTTTTTT
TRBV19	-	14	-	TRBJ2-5	CASSRVGTQETQYF	TGTGCCAGTAGTCGTGTTGGGACTCAAGAGACCCAGTACTTC
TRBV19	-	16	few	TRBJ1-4	CASKTGNRLQNEKLFF	TGTGCCAGTAAGACAGGAAACCGATTGCAAAATGAAAAACTGTTTTTT
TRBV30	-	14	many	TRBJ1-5	CAWSVPGGNQPQHF	TGTGCCTGGAGTGTACCAGGGGGCAATCAGCCCCAGCATTTT
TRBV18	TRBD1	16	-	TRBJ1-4	CASSRTGAPTNEKLFF	TGTGCCAGCTCAAGGACAGGGGCCCCAACTAATGAAAAACTGTTTTTT
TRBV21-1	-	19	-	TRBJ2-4	CANKGPGTAPRSTKNIQYF	TGTGCCAACAAAGGTCCCGGGACAGCCCCTAGGAGTACCAAAAACATTCAGTACTTC
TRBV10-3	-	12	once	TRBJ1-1	CAISLSGTEAFF	TGTGCCATCAGTCTGTCGGGCACTGAAGCTTTCTTT
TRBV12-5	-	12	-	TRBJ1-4	CASGLSREKLFF	TGTGCTAGTGGTTTGTCGCGTGAAAAACTGTTTTTT
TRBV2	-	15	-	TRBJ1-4	CASSSNRATNEKLFF	TGTGCCAGCAGTTCGAACAGGGCAACTAATGAAAAACTGTTTTTT
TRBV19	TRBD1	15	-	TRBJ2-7	CASSVQGARSNEQYF	TGTGCCAGTAGTGTCCAGGGGGCCCGGTCGAACGAGCAGTACTTC
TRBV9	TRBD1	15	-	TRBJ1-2	CASTKGGSGPYGYTF	TGTGCCAGCACTAAAGGGGGCTCGGGGCCCTATGGCTACACCTTC
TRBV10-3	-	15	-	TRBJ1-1	CAISDLGQGGTEAFF	TGTGCCATCAGTGACCTGGGTCAGGGTGGAACTGAAGCTTTCTTT
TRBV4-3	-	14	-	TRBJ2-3	CASSLGQSTDTQYF	TGCGCCAGCAGCCTCGGACAGAGCACAGATACGCAGTATTTT
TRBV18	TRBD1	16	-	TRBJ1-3	CASSPLQGSSGNTIYF	TGTGCCAGCTCACCACTACAGGGGAGCTCTGGAAACACCATATATTTT
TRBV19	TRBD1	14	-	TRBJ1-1	CASSMATGNFGAFF	TGTGCCAGTAGTATGGCGACAGGGAATTTTGGAGCTTTCTTT
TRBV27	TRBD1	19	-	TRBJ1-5	CASSINRDRGGNSNQPQHF	TGTGCCAGCAGTATAAACCGGGACAGGGGGGGGAATAGCAATCAGCCCCAGCATTTT
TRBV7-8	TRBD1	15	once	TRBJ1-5	CASSSLQGINQPQHF	TGTGCCAGCAGCTCGTTACAGGGGATCAATCAGCCCCAGCATTTT
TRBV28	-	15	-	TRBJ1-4	CASSQAGAKNEKLFF	TGTGCCAGCAGCCAGGCGGGGGCTAAGAATGAAAAACTGTTTTTT
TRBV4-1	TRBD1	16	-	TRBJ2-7	CASSQAPGTGYNEQYF	TGCGCCAGCAGCCAAGCCCCGGGGACAGGGTATAACGAGCAGTACTTC
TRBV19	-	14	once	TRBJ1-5	CASSQYISNQPQHF	TGTGCCAGTAGTCAGTACATTAGCAATCAGCCCCAGCATTTT
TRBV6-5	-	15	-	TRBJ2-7	CASSYSFGGQYEQYF	TGTGCCAGCAGTTACTCCTTCGGGGGGCAGTACGAGCAGTACTTC
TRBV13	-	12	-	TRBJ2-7	CASSLGTGEQYF	TGTGCCAGCAGCTTAGGGACGGGCGAGCAGTACTTC
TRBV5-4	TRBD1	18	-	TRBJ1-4	CASSSKAGGGTTNEKLFF	TGTGCCAGCAGCTCCAAAGCCGGAGGGGGCACAACTAATGAAAAACTGTTTTTT
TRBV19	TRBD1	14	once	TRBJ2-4	CASSIPGQKNIQYF	TGTGCCAGTTCTATACCGGGACAGAAAAACATTCAGTACTTC
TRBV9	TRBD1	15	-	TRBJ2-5	CASSPTGGAPETQYF	TGTGCCAGCAGCCCCACAGGGGGCGCCCCAGAGACCCAGTACTTC
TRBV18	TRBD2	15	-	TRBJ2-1	CASSRASGGHNEQFF	TGTGCCAGCTCAAGAGCTAGCGGGGGGCACAATGAGCAGTTCTTC
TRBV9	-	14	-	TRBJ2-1	CASSVRESYNEQFF	TGTGCCAGCAGCGTCAGGGAATCCTACAATGAGCAGTTCTTC
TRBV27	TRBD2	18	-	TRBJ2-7	CASSYFSGTSGASYEQYF	TGTGCCAGCAGTTATTTCTCTGGGACTAGCGGGGCGAGCTACGAGCAGTACTTC
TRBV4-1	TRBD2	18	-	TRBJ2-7	CASSAPPGLAGVGDEQYF	TGCGCCAGCAGCGCTCCCCCGGGACTAGCGGGAGTTGGTGACGAGCAGTACTTC
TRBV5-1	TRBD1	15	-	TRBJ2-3	CASTRQGAFTDTQYF	TGCGCCAGCACTAGACAGGGGGCTTTTACAGATACGCAGTATTTT
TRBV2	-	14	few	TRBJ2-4	CASSEVGGKNIQYF	TGTGCCAGCAGTGAAGTCGGGGGAAAAAACATTCAGTACTTC
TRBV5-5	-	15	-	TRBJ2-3	CASSLQTGRLDTQYF	TGTGCCAGCAGCTTGCAGACAGGGAGGTTGGATACGCAGTATTTT
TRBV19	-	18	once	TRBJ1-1	CASSRSLLGRVFSSEAFF	TGTGCCAGTAGCCGCAGCCTTTTGGGGCGCGTTTTCTCCAGTGAAGCTTTCTTT
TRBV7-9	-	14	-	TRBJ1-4	CASSLAGAGEKLFF	TGTGCCAGCAGCTTAGCAGGGGCAGGTGAAAAACTGTTTTTT
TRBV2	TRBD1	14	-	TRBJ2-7	CASRKGQGINEQYF	TGTGCCAGCAGAAAGGGACAGGGAATAAACGAGCAGTACTTC
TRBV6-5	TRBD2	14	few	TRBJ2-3	CASRRAGGTDTQYF	TGTGCCAGCCGGCGCGCGGGAGGCACAGATACGCAGTATTTT